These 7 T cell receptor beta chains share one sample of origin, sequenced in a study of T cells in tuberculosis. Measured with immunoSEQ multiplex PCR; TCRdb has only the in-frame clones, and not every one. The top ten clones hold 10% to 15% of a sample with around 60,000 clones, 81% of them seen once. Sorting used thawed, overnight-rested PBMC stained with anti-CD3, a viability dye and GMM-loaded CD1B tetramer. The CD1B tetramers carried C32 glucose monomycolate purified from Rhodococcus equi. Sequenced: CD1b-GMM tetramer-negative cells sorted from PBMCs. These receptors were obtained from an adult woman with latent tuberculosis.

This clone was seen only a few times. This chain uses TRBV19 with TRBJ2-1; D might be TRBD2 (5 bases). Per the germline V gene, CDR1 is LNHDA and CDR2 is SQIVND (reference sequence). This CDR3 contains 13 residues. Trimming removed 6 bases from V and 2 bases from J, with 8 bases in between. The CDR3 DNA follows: TGTGCCAGTAGCAGCGGAGCCTACAATGAGCAGTTCTTC. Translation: CASSSGAYNEQFF.

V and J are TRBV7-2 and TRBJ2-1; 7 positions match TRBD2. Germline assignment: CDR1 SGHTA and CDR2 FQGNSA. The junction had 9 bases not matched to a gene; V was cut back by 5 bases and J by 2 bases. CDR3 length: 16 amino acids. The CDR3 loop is CASSAERGSPYNEQFF. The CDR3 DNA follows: TGTGCCAGCAGCGCCGAGCGGGGCAGCCCCTACAATGAGCAGTTCTTC.

This CDR3 is CASSSRDRGRYEQYF. CDR3 DNA sequence: TGTGCCAGCAGTTCTCGGGACAGGGGTAGGTACGAGCAGTACTTC. This chain connects TRBV2 to TRBJ2-7, with 10 bases matching TRBD1. This CDR3 spans 15 amino acids. The V gene end was trimmed by 5 bases and the J gene end by 4 bases; junction bases not matched to a gene: 8. From germline, CDR1 is SNHLY and CDR2 FYNNEI.

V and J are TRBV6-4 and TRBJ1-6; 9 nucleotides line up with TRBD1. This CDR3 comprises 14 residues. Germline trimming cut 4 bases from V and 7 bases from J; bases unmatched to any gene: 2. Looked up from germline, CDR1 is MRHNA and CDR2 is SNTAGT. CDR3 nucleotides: TGTGCCAGCAGTGTCGGACAGGGGAATTCACCCCTCCACTTT. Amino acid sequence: CASSVGQGNSPLHF.

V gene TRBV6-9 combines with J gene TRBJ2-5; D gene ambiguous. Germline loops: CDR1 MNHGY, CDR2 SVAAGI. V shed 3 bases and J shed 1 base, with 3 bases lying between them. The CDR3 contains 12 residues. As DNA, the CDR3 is TGTGCCAGCAGTTACAGCCAAGAGACCCAGTACTTC. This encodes CASSYSQETQYF.

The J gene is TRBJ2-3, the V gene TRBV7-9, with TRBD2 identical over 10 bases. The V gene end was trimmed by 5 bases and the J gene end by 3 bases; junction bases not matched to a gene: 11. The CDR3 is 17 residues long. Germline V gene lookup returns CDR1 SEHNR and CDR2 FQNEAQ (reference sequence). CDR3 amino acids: CASSPLRASGRTDTQYF. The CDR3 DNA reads TGTGCCAGCAGCCCACTCCGGGCTAGCGGGAGAACAGATACGCAGTATTTT.

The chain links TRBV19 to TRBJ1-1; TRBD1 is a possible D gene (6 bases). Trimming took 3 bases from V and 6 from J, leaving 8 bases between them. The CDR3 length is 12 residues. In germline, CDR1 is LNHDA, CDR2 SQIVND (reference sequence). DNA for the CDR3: TGTGCCAGTAGTATTGCAGGGGCTGAAGCTTTCTTT. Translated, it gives CASSIAGAEAFF.